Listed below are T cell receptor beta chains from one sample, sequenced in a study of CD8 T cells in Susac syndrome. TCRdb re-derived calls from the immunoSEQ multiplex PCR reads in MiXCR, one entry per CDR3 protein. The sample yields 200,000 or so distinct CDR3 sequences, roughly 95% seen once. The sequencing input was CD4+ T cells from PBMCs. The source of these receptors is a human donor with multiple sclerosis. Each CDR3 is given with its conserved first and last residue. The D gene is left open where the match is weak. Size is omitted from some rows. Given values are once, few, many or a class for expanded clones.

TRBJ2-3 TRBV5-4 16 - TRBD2 CASSFGLAGGTDTQYF TGTGCCAGCAGCTTCGGACTAGCGGGAGGAACAGATACGCAGTATTTT
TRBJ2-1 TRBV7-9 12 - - CASSFRGYEQFF TGTGCCAGCAGCTTCCGGGGATATGAGCAGTTCTTC
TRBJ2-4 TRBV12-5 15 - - CASGHSELAKNIQYF TGTGCTAGTGGTCACTCGGAACTAGCCAAAAACATTCAGTACTTC
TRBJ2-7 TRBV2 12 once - CASSSGPGHPGF TGTGCCAGCAGTTCCGGTCCGGGACACCCCGGATTC
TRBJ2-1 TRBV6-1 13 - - CASRRDAYNEQFF TGTGCCAGCAGGCGAGACGCTTACAATGAGCAGTTCTTC
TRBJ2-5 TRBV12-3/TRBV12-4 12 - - CASGLLQETQYF TGTGCCAGTGGGCTACTCCAAGAGACCCAGTACTTC
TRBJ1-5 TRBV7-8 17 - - CASSGPAGARSNQPQHF TGTGCCAGCAGCGGTCCGGCAGGGGCCCGAAGCAATCAGCCCCAGCATTTT
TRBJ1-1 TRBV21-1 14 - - CASSNEGGGTEAFF TGTGCCAGCAGCAATGAAGGGGGAGGAACTGAAGCTTTCTTT
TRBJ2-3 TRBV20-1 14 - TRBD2 CSAISGEGADTQYF TGCAGTGCAATTAGCGGGGAGGGTGCAGATACGCAGTATTTT
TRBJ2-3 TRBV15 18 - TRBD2 CATSRAPLTSGRRDTQYF TGTGCCACCAGCAGAGCCCCACTCACTAGCGGGAGAAGAGATACGCAGTATTTT
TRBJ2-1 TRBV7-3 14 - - CASSFSSAYNEQFF TGTGCCAGCAGCTTTAGCAGCGCCTACAATGAGCAGTTCTTC
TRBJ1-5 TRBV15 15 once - CATSRDEGAWQPQHF TGTGCCACCAGCAGAGATGAAGGGGCTTGGCAGCCCCAGCATTTT
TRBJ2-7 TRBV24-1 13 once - CATSDRTSYEQYF TGTGCCACCAGTGACCGAACCTCCTACGAGCAGTACTTC
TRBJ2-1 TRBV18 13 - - CASSPSGANEQFF TGTGCCAGCTCACCAAGTGGGGCGAATGAGCAGTTCTTC
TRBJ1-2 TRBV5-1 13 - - CASSGNSGSGYTF TGCGCCAGCAGCGGGAATAGCGGGTCTGGCTACACCTTC
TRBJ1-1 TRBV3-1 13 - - CASSQDGGAEAFF TGTGCCAGCAGCCAAGATGGGGGAGCTGAAGCTTTCTTT
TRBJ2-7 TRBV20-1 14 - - CSASPGLSSYEQYF TGCAGTGCTAGCCCGGGACTGAGCTCCTACGAGCAGTACTTC
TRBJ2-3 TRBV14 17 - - CASSQGRLLAGTDTQYF TGTGCCAGCAGCCAAGGGCGGCTTCTAGCCGGCACAGATACGCAGTATTTT
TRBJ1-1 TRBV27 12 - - CASSSGGTEAFF TGTGCCAGCAGTTCGGGGGGGACTGAAGCTTTCTTT
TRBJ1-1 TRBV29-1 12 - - CSVGEQNTEAFF TGCAGCGTTGGGGAGCAGAACACTGAAGCTTTCTTT
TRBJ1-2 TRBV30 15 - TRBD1 CAWNHRDRRYYGYTF TGTGCCTGGAACCACCGGGACAGGCGGTACTATGGCTACACCTTC
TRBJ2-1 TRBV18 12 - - CASSQTVFEQFF TGTGCCAGCTCACAGACAGTTTTTGAGCAGTTCTTC
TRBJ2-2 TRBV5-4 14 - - CASSLPLGTGELFF TGTGCCAGCAGCCTACCACTTGGCACCGGGGAGCTGTTTTTT
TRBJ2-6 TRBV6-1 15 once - CASSEFSSGANVLTF TGTGCCAGCAGTGAATTCAGCTCTGGGGCCAACGTCCTGACTTTC
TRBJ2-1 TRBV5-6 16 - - CASSPLAVSSYNEQFF TGTGCCAGCAGCCCCCTAGCAGTAAGCTCCTACAATGAGCAGTTCTTC
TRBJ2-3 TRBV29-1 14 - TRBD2 CSVEGLAKGDTQYF TGCAGCGTTGAGGGACTAGCGAAGGGCGATACGCAGTATTTT
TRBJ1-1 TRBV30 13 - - CAWTPGWASEAFF TGTGCCTGGACCCCTGGTTGGGCGAGTGAAGCTTTCTTT
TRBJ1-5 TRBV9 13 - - CASSQDWNQPQHF TGTGCCAGCAGCCAAGACTGGAATCAGCCCCAGCATTTT
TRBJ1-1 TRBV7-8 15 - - CASSLMVVANTEAFF TGTGCCAGCAGCTTGATGGTGGTCGCGAACACTGAAGCTTTCTTT
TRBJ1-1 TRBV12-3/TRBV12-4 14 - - CASSFPPTNTEAFF TGTGCCAGCAGTTTCCCTCCCACGAACACTGAAGCTTTCTTT
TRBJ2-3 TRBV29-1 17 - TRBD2 CSVERGLGGGAPDTQYF TGCAGCGTTGAAAGGGGTCTGGGCGGGGGGGCCCCAGATACGCAGTATTTT
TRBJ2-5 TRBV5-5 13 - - CASSPSTGETQYF TGTGCCAGCAGCCCCTCCACTGGAGAGACCCAGTACTTC
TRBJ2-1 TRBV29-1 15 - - CSARKIQGLIDEQFF TGCAGCGCACGGAAGATACAGGGTTTGATCGATGAGCAGTTCTTC
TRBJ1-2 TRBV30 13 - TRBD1 CAWTQDRAGGYTF TGTGCCTGGACCCAGGACAGGGCAGGAGGCTACACCTTC
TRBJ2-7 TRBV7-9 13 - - CASSLETDYEQYF TGTGCCAGCAGCTTAGAAACGGACTACGAGCAGTACTTC
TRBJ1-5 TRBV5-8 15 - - CASSPEGQINQPQHF TGTGCCAGCAGCCCAGAAGGACAGATCAATCAGCCCCAGCATTTT
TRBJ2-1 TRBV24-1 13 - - CATSDLRGTAQFF TGTGCCACCAGTGATTTGCGGGGGACGGCCCAGTTCTTC
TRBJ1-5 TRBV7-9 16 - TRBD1 CASSLLGQGKNQPQHF TGTGCCAGCAGCTTATTAGGACAGGGAAAGAATCAGCCCCAGCATTTT
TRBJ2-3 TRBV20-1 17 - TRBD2 CSARKGIAGGLTDTQYF TGCAGTGCTAGAAAGGGAATAGCGGGGGGCCTCACAGATACGCAGTATTTT
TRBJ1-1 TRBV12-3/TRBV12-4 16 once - CASSSGFGDLNTEAFF TGTGCCAGCAGTTCGGGATTTGGGGACTTGAACACTGAAGCTTTCTTT
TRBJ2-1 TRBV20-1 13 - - CSSERVPSHEQFF TGCAGTTCCGAGCGGGTTCCTTCCCATGAGCAGTTCTTC
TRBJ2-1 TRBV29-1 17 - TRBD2 CSVEDRGLADPYNEQFF TGCAGCGTTGAAGATCGGGGACTAGCGGACCCGTACAATGAGCAGTTCTTC
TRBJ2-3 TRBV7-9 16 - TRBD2 CASSLTASGDADTQYF TGTGCCAGCAGCTTAACGGCTAGCGGGGACGCAGATACGCAGTATTTT
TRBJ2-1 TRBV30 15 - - CAWSVRGNVDLSRFF TGTGCCTGGAGTGTACGAGGGAACGTGGACCTGTCAAGGTTCTTC
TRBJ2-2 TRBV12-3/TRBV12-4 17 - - CASRSQGGGPNTGELFF TGTGCCAGCAGGTCACAGGGTGGGGGTCCGAACACCGGGGAGCTGTTTTTT